A selection of T cell receptor beta chains follows, all from one sample in a study of long-term antiretroviral therapy in people with HIV. Using immunoSEQ multiplex PCR, the repertoire was profiled, and TCRdb retains in-frame clones only, with some absent. There are 30,000 to 40,000 clones in the sample; nearly 95% occur only once, and 3.5% to 4.5% lies in the top ten. The sequencing used unsorted PBMCs, collected more than 5 years after starting antiretroviral therapy. The receptors originated from a woman aged 50 to 60 with HIV. Both conserved end residues are trimmed from each CDR3. Fields, in order: V gene, J gene, CDR3 protein.

v_call: TRBV30
j_call: TRBJ2-7
cdr3_aa: AWSVPEDRGNEQY

v_call: TRBV7-2
j_call: TRBJ2-3
cdr3_aa: ASSLAAGPDTQY

v_call: TRBV7-2
j_call: TRBJ2-2
cdr3_aa: ASSLEGLASNTGELF

v_call: TRBV7-2
j_call: TRBJ2-7
cdr3_aa: ASSPSFGQAIYEQY

v_call: TRBV18
j_call: TRBJ1-5
cdr3_aa: ASSPQQINQPQH

v_call: TRBV5-4
j_call: TRBJ1-4
cdr3_aa: ARRDTQTEKLF

v_call: TRBV27
j_call: TRBJ1-1
cdr3_aa: ASSLQWDTEAF

v_call: TRBV7-8
j_call: TRBJ2-7
cdr3_aa: ASSQDMAYEQY

v_call: TRBV5-1
j_call: TRBJ1-2
cdr3_aa: ASRADRNNYGYT

v_call: TRBV2
j_call: TRBJ2-5
cdr3_aa: ASSAGTSSQTQY

v_call: TRBV4-1
j_call: TRBJ2-1
cdr3_aa: ASTSRGGAYNEQF

v_call: TRBV9
j_call: TRBJ2-3
cdr3_aa: ASSVAGSTDTQY

v_call: TRBV29-1
j_call: TRBJ2-7
cdr3_aa: SAAVDGESGEQY

v_call: TRBV6-1
j_call: TRBJ2-7
cdr3_aa: ASSEALRGSYEQY

v_call: TRBV6-5
j_call: TRBJ1-2
cdr3_aa: ASSPTGGYYGYT

v_call: TRBV6-6
j_call: TRBJ2-2
cdr3_aa: ASVRGRHTGELF

v_call: TRBV7-6
j_call: TRBJ1-1
cdr3_aa: ASSPRTGGETEAF

v_call: TRBV7-2
j_call: TRBJ1-5
cdr3_aa: ASSLRQGVNQPQH

v_call: TRBV19
j_call: TRBJ2-5
cdr3_aa: ASSTLAGRTQETQY

v_call: TRBV7-6
j_call: TRBJ2-2
cdr3_aa: ASSFSGGGNTGELF

v_call: TRBV14
j_call: TRBJ1-2
cdr3_aa: ASSQNRDTGYGYT

v_call: TRBV7-9
j_call: TRBJ2-2
cdr3_aa: ANGRLMTGELF

v_call: TRBV29-1
j_call: TRBJ1-2
cdr3_aa: SAEGQTTGEGYGYT

v_call: TRBV7-2
j_call: TRBJ1-2
cdr3_aa: ASSLFSGVDGYT

v_call: TRBV28
j_call: TRBJ1-5
cdr3_aa: ASSSDQPQH

v_call: TRBV5-1
j_call: TRBJ2-3
cdr3_aa: ASSFDRMGTQY

v_call: TRBV4-1
j_call: TRBJ2-5
cdr3_aa: ASSQEGSSGGPETQY

v_call: TRBV9
j_call: TRBJ2-7
cdr3_aa: ASSPRREAGGEQY